Below, 9 T cell receptor beta chains from the same sample are listed, as sequenced in a study of beta chain features in type 1 diabetes. What was sequenced were expressed TCRB transcripts, since all of the isolated RNA had been reverse transcribed. The table came from immunoSEQ multiplex PCR; TCRdb's copy has only in-frame clones and leaves some out. Of fewer than 900,000 clones listed, about 17% are singletons. Sequenced input: naive CD4+ T cells from blood. These TCRs come from a woman aged 18-29 years in good health.

The V gene is TRBV19, the J gene TRBJ2-1; D might be TRBD2 (5 bases). The germline gives CDR1 LNHDA, CDR2 SQIVND (reference sequence). The CDR3 has 11 residues. V was cut by 3 bases and J by 12 bases, with 9 bases left in between. DNA for the CDR3: TGTGCCAGTAGTATCAGAGGGTCGCAGTTCTTC. Residues: CASSIRGSQFF.

The chain joins TRBV5-1 to TRBJ1-5; D is unclear. Germline loops: CDR1 SGHRS, CDR2 YFSETQ. The CDR3 totals 13 residues. Trimming shortened V by 2 bases and J by 5 bases, and 8 bases separated the two germline ends. The CDR3 loop reads CASSLLGDQPQHF. CDR3 DNA sequence: TGCGCCAGCAGCTTATTGGGTGATCAGCCCCAGCATTTT.

This clone was found a few times. The chain employs TRBV4-3 and TRBJ2-1; TRBD1 matches at 9 bases. Trimming cost V 2 bases and J 9 bases; bases outside gene matches: 8. Germline loops: CDR1 LGHNA, CDR2 YSLEER. The CDR3 contains 15 residues. The CDR3 DNA is TGCGCCAGCAGCCAAAACTCACAGGGGGCAGGTGAGCAGTTCTTC. This translates into CASSQNSQGAGEQFF.

This clone turned up a few times. The V call is TRBV7-3, the J call TRBJ2-1; 7 nucleotides line up with TRBD1. This CDR3 is 13 amino acids long. Germline trimming cut 5 bases from V and 5 bases from J; bases unmatched to any gene: 3. Germline values: CDR1 SGHTA, CDR2 FQGTGA. The CDR3 coding sequence is TGTGCCAGCAGCCCTGACAGGGACAATGAGCAGTTCTTC. As protein: CASSPDRDNEQFF.

This clone was seen a handful of times. The J gene is TRBJ2-1, the V gene TRBV10-3, with D possibly being TRBD1 or TRBD2 (5 bases each). Looked up from germline, CDR1 is ENHRY and CDR2 is SYGVKD. The CDR3 length is 15 residues. V lost 10 bases, J lost 5 bases, and 21 bases lay in between. DNA of the CDR3: TGTGCCACTCGGCGGTCGAGGGGATTCGACAATGAGCAGTTCTTC. This codes for CATRRSRGFDNEQFF.

The rearrangement uses TRBV9 and TRBJ2-3; D unresolved. The CDR3 consists of 13 residues. CDR1 and CDR2 (germline): SGDLS, YYNGEE. Trimming left V 3 bases short and J 2 bases short, with 7 bases between. The CDR3 protein is CASSAFPTDTQYF. CDR3 DNA: TGTGCCAGCAGCGCCTTCCCCACAGATACGCAGTATTTT.

The chain employs TRBV5-1 and TRBJ2-1; no definite D call. This CDR3 is built from 15 residues. V lost 2 bases and J lost 5, with 14 bases in between. Looked up from germline, CDR1 is SGHRS and CDR2 is YFSETQ. CDR3 DNA sequence: TGCGCCAGCAGCTTTGGGCGGTCGATACACAATGAGCAGTTCTTC. Amino acid sequence: CASSFGRSIHNEQFF.

This clone was observed a handful of times. The chain couples TRBV14 to TRBJ2-7, with D possibly being TRBD2 (5 bases). The CDR3 has 15 amino acids. V shed 0 bases and J shed 3 bases, with 12 bases lying between them. Germline V CDR1 and CDR2: SGHDN, FVKESK. CDR3 protein: CASSQDSGTRYEQYF. CDR3 DNA: TGTGCCAGCAGCCAAGACAGCGGCACACGCTACGAGCAGTACTTC.

This chain joins TRBV5-1 and TRBJ2-1; D is perhaps TRBD2 (6 bases). The CDR3 spans 16 residues. Looked up from germline, CDR1 is SGHRS and CDR2 is YFSETQ. V dropped 4 bases and J dropped 4 bases, with 18 bases sitting between them. The CDR3 sequence is CASSPSKRATYNEQFF. Written as DNA, the CDR3 is TGCGCCAGCAGCCCGTCTAAGCGGGCAACATACAATGAGCAGTTCTTC.